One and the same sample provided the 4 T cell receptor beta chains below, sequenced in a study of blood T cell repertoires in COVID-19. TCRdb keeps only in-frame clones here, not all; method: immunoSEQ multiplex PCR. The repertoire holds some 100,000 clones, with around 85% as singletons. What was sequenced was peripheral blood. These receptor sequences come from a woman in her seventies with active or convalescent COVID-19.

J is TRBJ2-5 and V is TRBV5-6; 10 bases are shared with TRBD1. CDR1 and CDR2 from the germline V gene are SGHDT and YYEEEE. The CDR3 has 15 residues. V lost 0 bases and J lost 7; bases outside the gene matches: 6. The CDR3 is CASSLAGQGYGTQYF. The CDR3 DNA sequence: TGTGCCAGCAGCTTGGCGGGACAGGGGTATGGGACCCAGTACTTC.

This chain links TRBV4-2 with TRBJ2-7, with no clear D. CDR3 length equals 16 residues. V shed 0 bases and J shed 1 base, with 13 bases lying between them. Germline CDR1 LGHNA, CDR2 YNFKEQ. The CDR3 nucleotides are TGTGCCAGCAGCCAAGATCGGAGTAGCCCATCCTACGAGCAGTACTTC. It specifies CASSQDRSSPSYEQYF.

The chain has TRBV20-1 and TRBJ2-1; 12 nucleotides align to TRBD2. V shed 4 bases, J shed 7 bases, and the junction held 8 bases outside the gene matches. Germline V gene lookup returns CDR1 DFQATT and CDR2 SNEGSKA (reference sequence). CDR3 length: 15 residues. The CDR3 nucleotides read TGCAGTGCTATTGAGACTAGCGGGAGACTGAATGAGCAGTTCTTC. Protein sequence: CSAIETSGRLNEQFF.

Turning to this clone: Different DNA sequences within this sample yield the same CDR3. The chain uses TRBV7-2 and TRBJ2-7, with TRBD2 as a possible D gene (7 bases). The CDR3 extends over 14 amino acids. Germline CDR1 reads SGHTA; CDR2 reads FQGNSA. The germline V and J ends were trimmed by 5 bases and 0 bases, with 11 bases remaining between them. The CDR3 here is CASSLGGGSYEQYF. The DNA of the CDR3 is TGTGCCAGCAGCCTGGGAGGGGGCTCCTACGAGCAGTACTTC.